This paragraph reports one T cell receptor (beta chain). Its antigen is unidentified. Patients aged 18 to 65 had newly diagnosed hyperthyroidism of under 2 months' duration. The source of the PBMCs was less than 12 ml of fresh peripheral blood. Using RNA transcripts as the source, TCR beta CDR3 regions were amplified. Researchers ran a first-round RT-PCR on the TCR CDR3 using the HTBI primer set. From the multiplex PCR reads, TCRdb called clonotypes with MiXCR, one entry per CDR3 protein. This sample has roughly 420,000 distinct CDR3 sequences, with around 16% found just once. The data were taken from a study of T cells in Graves' hyperthyroidism and ophthalmopathy. General study findings and limits: Ophthalmopathy was told apart from stable hyperthyroidism by a 13 V-J model. In the blood, most expanded thyroid clonotypes above 0.001 appeared as well.

The CDR3 has 15 amino acids. CDR1 and CDR2 (germline): DFQATT, SNEGSKA (reference sequence). Trimming took 1 base from V and 4 from J; bases not matched to a gene: 9. Material: blood. This clonotype originated in a woman aged 18-30 years with Graves' hyperthyroidism. The chain links TRBV20-1 to TRBJ1-2, with 7 bases aligning to TRBD1. The CDR3 spells CSARAGTDWGYGYTF. The CDR3 nucleotides are TGCAGTGCTAGAGCCGGGACAGACTGGGGCTATGGCTACACCTTC.